This T cell receptor beta chain was recorded in a study of early T cells in non-severe SARS-CoV-2 infection. General study results and limits: In VDJdb matching, anti-spike CD8 responses were favored while private and CD4 specificities went missing.

In its sample, this clonotype was seen a few times. The antigen is unknown. The TCR library protocol attached unique molecular identifiers to the individual cDNA molecules. TCRdb re-called the 5' RACE reads with MiXCR, one entry per CDR3 protein. The sample yields 55,000 to 80,000 distinct CDR3 sequences, about an eighth seen once. V was cut by 0 bases and J by 6 bases, with 11 bases left in between. CDR3 length equals 14 residues. Per germline, CDR1 WSHSY and CDR2 SAAADI. This specimen was whole blood, taken at baseline. The clonotype comes from an adult who was a healthcare worker with PCR-confirmed SARS-CoV-2 infection or an uninfected control (not recorded which). The chain employs TRBV10-2 and TRBJ1-2; D is ambiguous. As DNA, the CDR3 is TGCGCCAGCAGTGAGTCCAGGCGTCGTCATGGCTACACCTTC. Translating gives CASSESRRRHGYTF.